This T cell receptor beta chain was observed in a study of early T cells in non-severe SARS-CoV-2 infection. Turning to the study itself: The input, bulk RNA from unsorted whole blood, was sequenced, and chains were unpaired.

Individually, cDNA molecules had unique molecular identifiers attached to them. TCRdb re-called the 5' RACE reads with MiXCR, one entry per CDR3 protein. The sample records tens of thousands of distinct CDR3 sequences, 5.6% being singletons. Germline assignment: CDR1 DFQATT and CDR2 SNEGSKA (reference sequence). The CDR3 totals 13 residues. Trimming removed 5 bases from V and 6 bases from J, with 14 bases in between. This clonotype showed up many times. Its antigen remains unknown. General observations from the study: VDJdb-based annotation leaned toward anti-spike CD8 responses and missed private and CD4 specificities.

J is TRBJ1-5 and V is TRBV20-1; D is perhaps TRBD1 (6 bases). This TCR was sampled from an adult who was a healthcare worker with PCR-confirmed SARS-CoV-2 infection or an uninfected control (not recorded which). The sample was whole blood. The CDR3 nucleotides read TGCAGTGCTCCCGGGAGGGGGGGTCAGCCCCAGCATTTT. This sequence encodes CSAPGRGGQPQHF.